The entry that follows covers one TCR beta chain sequence. V was clipped by 4 bases and J by 4 bases, with 12 bases between them. CDR3 length equals 14 residues. Germline V gene sequence: CDR1 SGDLS, CDR2 YYNGEE. Enrolled through a virtual design, the participants were between about 18 and 89 years of age and came from about two dozen US areas. Allocation to cohorts depended on clinical history reported by the participants. This entry is derived from a study of blood T cell repertoires in COVID-19. Authors' methods: Reference gene primer amplification gave estimated nucleated cell counts. Generated by immunoSEQ multiplex PCR, the TCRdb table keeps only in-frame clones and is missing some. The V and J calls and clone size are taken from that table; D and trimming were inferred from the DNA. This sample yields fewer than 250,000 clones, of which around 85% are seen a single time; 8.5% to 9.5% belongs to the top ten.

The source is a woman aged 45 to 65 with acute COVID-19. This chain joins TRBV9 and TRBJ1-5; possibly TRBD1 for D (6 bases). The material sequenced was PBMCs or T cells enriched from blood (not recorded which). For the CDR3, the DNA is TGTGCCAGCAGCTTCGAAGGGGGAAATCAGCCCCAGCATTTT. Its protein is CASSFEGGNQPQHF.